This T cell receptor beta chain was captured in a study of T cell repertoires in aging, cancer and after chemotherapy. Study-level information: Pre- and post-chemotherapy samples were paired from chronic lymphocytic leukemia patients treated with fludarabine- or bendamustine-based regimens. The whole study produced a dataset of some 10 million TCR reads.

TRB rearrangements spanning V, D and J were amplified using mixed TRB-A/B primers. Via MiXCR, TCRdb re-called the multiplex PCR reads, giving one row per CDR3 protein. The data show roughly 800 distinct CDR3 sequences, roughly half seen once. On this clonotype itself: Its antigen remains unknown.

Trimming removed 3 bases at V and 3 bases at J, with 5 bases between. The germline gives CDR1 SQVTM, CDR2 ANQGSEA. This CDR3 has 12 residues. General study points: Across the chemotherapy interval, each cancer cohort showed higher median generation probability, suggesting thymic rebound.

TCR beta rearrangements were amplified from peripheral blood genomic DNA. The TCR was taken from a human donor with a blood cancer. The chain has TRBV29-1 and TRBJ2-2; D unclear. The sample comprised blood. The CDR3 loop is CSVEVDTGELFF. The CDR3 coding sequence is TGCAGCGTTGAGGTCGACACCGGGGAGCTGTTTTTT.